The 10 T cell receptor beta chains presented below share a single source sample, sequenced in a study of shared clonotypes between healthy human individuals. Assay: immunoSEQ multiplex PCR; the TCRdb copy retains only in-frame clones and omits some. The table includes millions of clones, roughly 96% detected once. The specimen was naive CD4+ T cells sorted from blood. The subset was: CD45RA+ positively selected. The receptor source for this set is a young man in good health.

CDR3 sequence (DNA): TGTGCCAGCAGCCCATTCGACAGAGCGAAAAGAGAAAAACTGTTTTTT. Translating gives CASSPFDRAKREKLFF. This chain connects TRBV11-3 to TRBJ1-4; TRBD1 is a possible D gene (5 bases). CDR3 length: 16 amino acids. Trimming pared 5 bases from V and 8 bases from J, leaving 21 bases between. CDR1 SGHNT and CDR2 YENEEA come from the germline V gene.

This clone appeared once. This rearrangement joins TRBV29-1 to TRBJ2-7; 11 bases line up with TRBD2. CDR3 size: 17 residues. CDR1 and CDR2 (germline): SQVTM, ANQGSEA. The CDR3 DNA reads as TGCAAATTGGGACGGACAAAGACTAGCGGGGCCTCCTACGAGCAGTACTTC. Translating gives CKLGRTKTSGASYEQYF.

This chain uses TRBV18 with TRBJ2-1; TRBD2 aligns across 7 bases. The germline gives CDR1 KGHSH, CDR2 LQKENI. Unmatched junction bases numbered 11, after V lost 6 bases and J lost 6 bases. The CDR3 runs 15 residues. CDR3 protein: CASSPPAGVGNEQFF. The CDR3 DNA reads as TGTGCCAGCTCCCCCCCGGCGGGGGTCGGCAATGAGCAGTTCTTC. Looking up the rest from reference TRBV18 and TRBJ2-1 gives the full variable domain: NAGVMQNPRHLVRRRGQEARLRCSPMKGHSHVYWYRQLPEEGLKFMVYLQKENIIDESGMPKERFSAEFPKEGPSILRIQQVVRGDSAAYFCASSPPAGVGNEQFFGPGTRLTVL.

V gene TRBV6-5 combines with J gene TRBJ2-1, with a tentative D call TRBD1 (5 bases). V was trimmed by 5 bases and J by 9 bases, leaving 17 bases between them. CDR1 and CDR2 (germline): MNHEY, SVGAGI. The CDR3 spans 14 residues. The CDR3 sequence: CASSQTQKGVEQFF. The CDR3 DNA sequence: TGTGCCAGCAGTCAAACCCAAAAAGGGGTTGAGCAGTTCTTC.

This clone showed up just once. The rearrangement links TRBV28 to TRBJ1-5, with D perhaps TRBD1 (5 bases). Germline CDR1 MDHEN, CDR2 SYDVKM. The CDR3 covers 15 residues. Trimming took 7 bases from V and 6 from J, leaving 19 bases between them. CDR3 sequence: CASTPDQGLTQPQHF. Written as DNA, the CDR3 is TGTGCCAGCACCCCGGACCAGGGTTTAACTCAGCCCCAGCATTTT.

The chain couples TRBV7-2 to TRBJ2-3; TRBD2 matches 12 bases. Germline V gene sequence: CDR1 SGHTA, CDR2 FQGNSA. This CDR3 contains 15 residues. J lost 4 bases, V lost 9 bases, and 8 bases had no gene match. CDR3 bases: TGTGCCAGTGACCCTAGCGGGAGGGCAGCAGATACGCAGTATTTT. Protein sequence: CASDPSGRAADTQYF.

With respect to this clone: A much larger clonotype is one base distant, so this may be a read error. Other DNA sequences from this sample encode an identical CDR3 as well. The chain recombines TRBV18 with TRBJ1-6; D ambiguous. Germline-derived CDR1 and CDR2 are KGHSH and LQKENI. This CDR3 spans 15 amino acids. The CDR3 region has the DNA TGCGCCAGCTCACCGCTCTATACAGTTAATTCACCCCTCCACTTT. Protein product: CASSPLYTVNSPLHF. Full variable domain (rest looked up from reference TRBV18 and TRBJ1-6): NAGVMQNPRHLVRRRGQEARLRCSPMKGHSHVYWYRQLPEEGLKFMVYLQKENIIDESGMPKERFSAEFPKEGPSILRIQQVVRGDSAAYFCASSPLYTVNSPLHFGNGTRLTVT.

As concerns this clone: Within the sample, other DNA sequences also encode this same CDR3. The J gene is TRBJ2-7, the V gene TRBV7-2; 7 nucleotides agree with TRBD2. V was pared by 0 bases and J by 2 bases, with 1 base of the junction left unmatched. CDR3 size: 14 residues. Germline CDR1 is SGHTA and CDR2 is FQGNSA. CDR3 region: CASSLAAGPYEQYF. The CDR3, as DNA: TGTGCCAGCAGCTTAGCAGCGGGGCCCTACGAGCAGTACTTC.

A note on this clone: Other DNA variants within this sample encode the same CDR3. The genes are TRBV5-1 and TRBJ1-4; D is possibly TRBD1 (5 bases). The CDR3 consists of 15 residues. Germline assignment: CDR1 SGHRS and CDR2 YFSETQ. The germline V and J ends were trimmed by 0 bases and 2 bases, with 8 bases remaining between them. CDR3 protein: CASSLAGATNEKLFF. The CDR3 DNA reads TGCGCCAGCAGCTTGGCCGGGGCGACTAATGAAAAACTGTTTTTT. Filled out from reference TRBV5-1 and TRBJ1-4, the complete variable domain reads KAGVTQTPRYLIKTRGQQVTLSCSPISGHRSVSWYQQTPGQGLQFLFEYFSETQRNKGNFPGRFSGRQFSNSRSEMNVSTLELGDSALYLCASSLAGATNEKLFFGSGTQLSVL.

This clone was seen repeatedly, ten times or more. The rearrangement uses TRBV7-8 and TRBJ1-1; possibly TRBD1 for D (5 bases). Germline V gene sequence: CDR1 SGHVS, CDR2 FQNEAQ. V lost 9 bases and J 7 bases, leaving 21 bases between the germline ends. The CDR3 is 14 amino acids. CDR3 amino acids: CASSETGHGGEAFF. The CDR3 nucleotides read TGTGCCAGTTCCGAGACGGGGCACGGAGGTGAAGCTTTCTTT.